These 27 T cell receptor beta chains were sequenced from one sample in a study of brain T cells in children with intractable seizures. Measured with immunoSEQ multiplex PCR; TCRdb has only the in-frame clones, and not every one. The sample yields about 320,000 clones, over 85% seen once. Stated time point: blood from clinic visit 5 months post-surgery; TSC patient then seizure free. The sample here was peripheral blood, taken roughly 5 months after surgery. These TCRs come from a boy under two years old with tuberous sclerosis and intractable seizures.

This clone appeared a single time. The V and J genes are TRBV7-3 and TRBJ2-2; TRBD2 is a possible D gene (6 bases). The CDR3 loop spans 15 amino acids. Per germline, CDR1 SGHTA and CDR2 FQGTGA. V gave up 4 bases and J gave up 4 bases, with 13 bases separating them. CDR3 protein: CASSSPAGPTGELFF. The CDR3 DNA reads TGTGCCAGCAGCTCCCCTGCGGGACCCACCGGGGAGCTGTTTTTT.

The chain combines TRBV13 with TRBJ1-6; TRBD1 matches 9 bases. The germline V gene encodes CDR1 PRHDT and CDR2 FYEKMQ (reference sequence). This CDR3 spans 16 amino acids. J was trimmed by 4 bases and V by 5 bases; bases with no gene match: 6. DNA for the CDR3: TGTGCCAGCAGCACGAGGACAGGGGAGTATAATTCACCCCTCCACTTT. Its protein is CASSTRTGEYNSPLHF.

In its sample, this clone was seen once. The chain is built from TRBV6-1 and TRBJ2-6; 7 nucleotides line up with TRBD2. V was clipped by 2 bases and J by 3 bases; unmatched bases: 4. This CDR3 spans 16 amino acids. CDR1 is MNHNS and CDR2 is SASEGT in the germline V gene. CDR3 protein: CASSEWGGSGANVLTF. The DNA for the CDR3 is TGTGCCAGCAGTGAATGGGGGGGAAGTGGGGCCAACGTCCTGACTTTC.

V is TRBV27 and J is TRBJ2-2, with 8 bases fitting TRBD2. Looked up from germline, CDR1 is MNHEY and CDR2 is SMNVEV (reference sequence). The V gene end was trimmed by 3 bases and the J gene end by 7 bases; junction bases not matched to a gene: 4. The CDR3 loop spans 14 amino acids. In nucleotides, the CDR3 is TGTGCCAGCAGTTTCGACGGGGGGGGCGGGGAGCTGTTTTTT. Encoded protein: CASSFDGGGGELFF.

The J gene is TRBJ2-2, the V gene TRBV30; weak D call: TRBD1 (6 bases). Germline lookup yields CDR1 GTSNPN and CDR2 SVGIG (reference sequence). Trimming took 2 bases from V and 6 from J, leaving 10 bases between them. The length of the CDR3 is 13 residues. For the CDR3, the DNA is TGTGCCTGGAGTTCCCCAGGGGCCGGGGAGCTGTTTTTT. Its translation: CAWSSPGAGELFF.

This rearrangement joins TRBV19 to TRBJ2-5; D call uncertain. V was pared by 1 base and J by 1 base, with 7 bases between. The germline V gene encodes CDR1 LNHDA and CDR2 SQIVND (reference sequence). CDR3 length: 14 residues. CDR3 sequence (DNA): TGTGCCAGTAGTATAGGGCTGTCCCAAGAGACCCAGTACTTC. Translation gives CASSIGLSQETQYF.

The chain links TRBV4-2 to TRBJ2-7; D is uncertain. The V gene's germline CDR1 is LGHNA and CDR2 YNFKEQ. Trimming stripped 1 base from V and 3 bases from J, with 10 bases between. CDR3 size: 14 residues. This CDR3 reads CASSQGPEFYEQYF. DNA for the CDR3: TGTGCCAGCAGCCAAGGCCCCGAGTTCTACGAGCAGTACTTC.

This clone was counted a single time. The V gene is TRBV9, the J gene TRBJ1-1, with 9 bases that match TRBD1. There are 16 residues in the CDR3. The ends lost 0 bases at V and 3 bases at J; junction bases unmatched: 6. Germline V gene lookup returns CDR1 SGDLS and CDR2 YYNGEE. CDR3 residues: CASSVGYRGRDTEAFF. Here the CDR3 DNA reads TGTGCCAGCAGCGTAGGGTACAGGGGGCGGGACACTGAAGCTTTCTTT.

The chain carries TRBV13 and TRBJ2-1, with D tentatively TRBD1 (6 bases). CDR3 length: 16 amino acids. The germline V and J ends were trimmed by 5 bases and 0 bases, with 14 bases remaining between them. Germline assignment: CDR1 PRHDT and CDR2 FYEKMQ (reference sequence). The CDR3 DNA sequence: TGTGCCAGCAGCCAGCGAGGACAGCCCTCCTACAATGAGCAGTTCTTC. This codes for CASSQRGQPSYNEQFF.

The chain combines TRBV24-1 with TRBJ2-5, with unresolved D. V was clipped by 2 bases and J by 7 bases, with 19 bases between them. Germline CDR1 KGHDR, CDR2 SFDVKD. The CDR3 consists of 16 residues. The CDR3 loop reads CATSDSRTANLATQYF. The DNA for the CDR3 is TGTGCCACCAGTGATTCCCGGACGGCCAATCTGGCGACCCAGTACTTC.

The CDR3 sequence is CASQDSRNQPQHF. CDR3 nucleotide sequence: TGTGCCAGTCAGGACAGCCGCAATCAGCCCCAGCATTTT. The rearrangement joins TRBV2 to TRBJ1-5, with a possible D match to TRBD1 (6 bases). CDR1 SNHLY and CDR2 FYNNEI come from the germline V gene. The CDR3 spans 13 residues. Trimming removed 9 bases at V and 2 bases at J, with 11 bases between. Together with reference TRBV2 and TRBJ1-5, the CDR3 gives the full variable domain: EPEVTQTPSHQVTQMGQEVILRCVPISNHLYFYWYRQILGQKVEFLVSFYNNEISEKSEIFDDQFSVERPDGSNFTLKIRSTKLEDSAMYFCASQDSRNQPQHFGDGTRLSIL.

This clone has only a few counts. CDR3 residues: CASSYSWYEQYF. The CDR3 DNA follows: TGTGCCAGCAGTTACTCGTGGTACGAGCAGTACTTC. The chain employs TRBV6-6 and TRBJ2-7; D not certain. This CDR3 has 12 residues. Germline V gene lookup returns CDR1 MNHNY and CDR2 SVGAGI (reference sequence). V was shortened by 0 bases and J by 4 bases, with 4 bases between the two germline ends.

This clone showed up just once. The chain couples TRBV9 to TRBJ2-3, with 9 bases identical to TRBD2. The CDR3 is 16 amino acids. CDR1 is SGDLS and CDR2 is YYNGEE in the germline V gene. V gave up 5 bases and J gave up 2 bases; unmatched junction bases: 9. Here the CDR3 reads CASSGISGGLTDTQYF. The CDR3 DNA is TGTGCCAGCAGTGGAATTAGCGGGGGCCTCACAGATACGCAGTATTTT.

The chain has TRBV7-9 and TRBJ1-6; D unclear. The V end lost 5 bases, the J end lost 4 bases, and 6 bases lay between the germline ends. Per the germline V gene, CDR1 is SEHNR and CDR2 is FQNEAQ (reference sequence). The length of the CDR3 is 13 residues. CDR3 nucleotides: TGTGCCAGCAGCAGGGTATATAATTCACCCCTCCACTTT. Encoded protein: CASSRVYNSPLHF.

The gene calls are TRBV11-2 and TRBJ2-5, with D possibly TRBD1 on 5 matching bases. The CDR3 has 15 amino acids. The ends were cut back, 0 bases at V and 5 bases at J, with 13 bases in the middle. Germline assignment: CDR1 SGHAT and CDR2 FQNNGV. The CDR3 DNA follows: TGTGCCAGCAGCTTAGATCCAGGGTTCGGGGAGACCCAGTACTTC. Its protein is CASSLDPGFGETQYF.

For this clone: Other DNA sequences in the same sample also yield this CDR3. CDR3 sequence (DNA): TGTGCCAGCAGTGAGAGGGGGCTGGGGACTGAAGCTTTCTTT. Translation gives CASSERGLGTEAFF. J is TRBJ1-1 and V is TRBV6-1, with 7 bases lining up with TRBD1. The CDR3 has 14 amino acids. Trimming at V came to 3 bases and at J to 5 bases, leaving 6 bases not matched to a gene. Per germline, CDR1 MNHNS and CDR2 SASEGT.

This clone was seen a few times. The chain joins TRBV7-3 to TRBJ1-2; no reliable D call. Between the trimmed V and J ends, which lost 1 base and 8 bases, there was a span of 17 bases. Germline CDR1 reads SGHTA; CDR2 reads FQGTGA. This CDR3 contains 15 residues. Here the CDR3 DNA reads TGTGCCAGCAGCTTAAATGGCCCAAGGGTCGAGGGCTACACCTTC. Its translation: CASSLNGPRVEGYTF.

The V gene is TRBV19, the J gene TRBJ2-5; D is ambiguous. The CDR3 sequence is 12 residues long. Trimming removed 8 bases from V and 5 bases from J, with 12 bases in between. Germline CDR1 and CDR2: LNHDA and SQIVND (reference sequence). The CDR3 here is CASLGYGETQYF. In nucleotides, the CDR3 is TGTGCCAGTCTAGGATACGGGGAGACCCAGTACTTC.

The chain links TRBV6-4 to TRBJ2-6; TRBD1 matches at 7 bases. J lost 0 bases, V lost 10 bases, and 3 bases had no gene match. This CDR3 is built from 14 residues. From germline, CDR1 is MRHNA and CDR2 SNTAGT. Here the CDR3 DNA reads TGTGCCACGAGACAGGGCTCTGGGGCCAACGTCCTGACTTTC. Protein: CATRQGSGANVLTF.

This chain links TRBV7-9 with TRBJ2-1; D might be TRBD2 (5 bases). Between the trimmed V and J ends, which lost 5 bases and 0 bases, there was a span of 11 bases. Germline V CDR1 and CDR2: SEHNR, FQNEAQ (reference sequence). The CDR3 contains 15 residues. The CDR3 coding sequence is TGTGCCAGCAGCAGGAGCGGTAGCTCCTACAATGAGCAGTTCTTC. Translating it yields CASSRSGSSYNEQFF.

This clone was counted once. V is TRBV11-3 and J is TRBJ2-7; TRBD1 might be the D (5 bases). The CDR3 covers 14 residues. V lost 4 bases and J 2 bases, leaving 12 bases between the germline ends. Germline V gene lookup returns CDR1 SGHNT and CDR2 YENEEA. The CDR3 reads CASSYGHGAYEQYF. CDR3 in DNA: TGTGCCAGCAGCTACGGACATGGTGCCTACGAGCAGTACTTC.

The chain employs TRBV11-2 and TRBJ2-3; TRBD1 aligns across 11 bases. From germline, CDR1 is SGHAT and CDR2 FQNNGV. This CDR3 comprises 15 residues. J was trimmed by 3 bases and V by 6 bases; bases with no gene match: 5. In nucleotides, the CDR3 is TGTGCCAGCAGGGGGGACAGGGGGAGAACAGATACGCAGTATTTT. It yields the protein CASRGDRGRTDTQYF.

CDR3 residues: CASSQFAPRKQYF. Written as DNA, the CDR3 is TGTGCCAGCAGCCAATTCGCGCCTAGGAAGCAGTACTTC. The chain combines TRBV13 with TRBJ2-7; D is unresolved. The CDR3 is made up of 13 amino acids. The ends were cut back, 5 bases at V and 8 bases at J, with 16 bases in the middle. Germline CDR1 is PRHDT and CDR2 is FYEKMQ (reference sequence).

V usage is TRBV6-5 and J usage is TRBJ1-4, with no clear D. Looked up from germline, CDR1 is MNHEY and CDR2 is SVGAGI. The CDR3 sequence is 13 residues long. V lost 0 bases to trimming and J lost 8 bases, with 7 bases between them. The CDR3 bases are TGTGCCAGCAGTTACTCGATATACGAAAAACTGTTTTTT. Protein sequence: CASSYSIYEKLFF.

The chain is built from TRBV7-9 and TRBJ2-7; 8 bases match TRBD1. CDR1 is SEHNR and CDR2 is FQNEAQ in the germline V gene (reference sequence). V was pared by 1 base and J by 0 bases, with 8 bases of the junction left unmatched. CDR3 size: 17 residues. In DNA form, the CDR3 reads TGTGCCAGCAGCTTAGAGCCGGGACAGGTCTACTCCTACGAGCAGTACTTC. This sequence encodes CASSLEPGQVYSYEQYF.

The rearrangement links TRBV4-1 to TRBJ1-2; tentatively, D is TRBD1 (5 bases). This CDR3 region has 15 residues. Trimming removed 1 base from V and 4 bases from J, with 13 bases in between. The germline V gene encodes CDR1 MGHRA and CDR2 YSYEKL. CDR3 coding DNA: TGCGCCAGCAGCCAAGTGGGCCAAGGGGCCTATGGCTACACCTTC. It translates to CASSQVGQGAYGYTF.

This chain links TRBV7-9 with TRBJ1-3; a possible D gene is TRBD1 (6 bases). CDR1 and CDR2 from the germline V gene are SEHNR and FQNEAQ (reference sequence). The CDR3 runs to 14 residues. V lost 8 bases to trimming and J lost 0 bases, with 11 bases between them. The CDR3 sequence is CASFRQVSGNTIYF. The CDR3 nucleotides are TGTGCCAGCTTCAGACAGGTCTCTGGAAACACCATATATTTT.